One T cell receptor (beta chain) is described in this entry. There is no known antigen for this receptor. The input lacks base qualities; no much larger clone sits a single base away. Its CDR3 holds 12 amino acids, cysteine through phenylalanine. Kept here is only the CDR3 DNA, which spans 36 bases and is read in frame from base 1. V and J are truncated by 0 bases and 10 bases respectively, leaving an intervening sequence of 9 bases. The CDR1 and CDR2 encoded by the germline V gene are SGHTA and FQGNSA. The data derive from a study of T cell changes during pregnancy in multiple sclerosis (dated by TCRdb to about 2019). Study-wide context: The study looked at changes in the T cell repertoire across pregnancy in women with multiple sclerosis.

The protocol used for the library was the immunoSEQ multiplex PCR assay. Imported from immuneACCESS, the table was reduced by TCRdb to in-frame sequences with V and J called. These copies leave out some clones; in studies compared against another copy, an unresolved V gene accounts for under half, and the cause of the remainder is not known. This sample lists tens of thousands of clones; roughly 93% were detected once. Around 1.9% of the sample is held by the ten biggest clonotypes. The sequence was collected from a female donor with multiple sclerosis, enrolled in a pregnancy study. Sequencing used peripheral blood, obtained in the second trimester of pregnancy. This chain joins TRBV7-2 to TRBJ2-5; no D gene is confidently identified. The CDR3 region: CASSLALRDQYF. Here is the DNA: TGTGCCAGCAGCTTAGCCCTACGAGACCAGTACTTC.